This T cell receptor beta chain emerged from a study of T-cell memory formation after mild COVID-19. Study-level points and caveats: Among contracting clones, CD4+ were mainly CM/EM and CD8+ enriched in EMRA. Clones shrinking from day 15 to 85 showed even CD4/CD8 mixes; later expanders tilted CD4+.

This clonotype was counted between two and nine times. Its antigen is not identified. Employing constant-segment primers, 5'RACE generated TCR alpha and TCR beta cDNA libraries bearing sample barcodes and UMIs. MiXCR, applied by TCRdb to the 5' RACE reads, yields one record per CDR3 protein. The sample lists hundreds of thousands of distinct CDR3 sequences, around 21% occurring once. The CDR3 contains 16 residues. With 6 bases clipped from V and 4 bases from J, the junction kept 8 bases outside the gene matches. This clonotype was obtained from an adult woman who had mild COVID-19 (a few samples of this study predate the infection). Cell type and time point are not known. The sample taken for sequencing was PBMCs or a T cell subset sorted from them (not recorded which). The chain joins TRBV12-3 or TRBV12-4 to TRBJ2-3, with 12 bases lining up with TRBD2. In DNA, the CDR3 is TGTGCCAGCAGATATCTAGCGGGGGGGCCATCAGATACGCAGTATTTT. Protein product: CASRYLAGGPSDTQYF.